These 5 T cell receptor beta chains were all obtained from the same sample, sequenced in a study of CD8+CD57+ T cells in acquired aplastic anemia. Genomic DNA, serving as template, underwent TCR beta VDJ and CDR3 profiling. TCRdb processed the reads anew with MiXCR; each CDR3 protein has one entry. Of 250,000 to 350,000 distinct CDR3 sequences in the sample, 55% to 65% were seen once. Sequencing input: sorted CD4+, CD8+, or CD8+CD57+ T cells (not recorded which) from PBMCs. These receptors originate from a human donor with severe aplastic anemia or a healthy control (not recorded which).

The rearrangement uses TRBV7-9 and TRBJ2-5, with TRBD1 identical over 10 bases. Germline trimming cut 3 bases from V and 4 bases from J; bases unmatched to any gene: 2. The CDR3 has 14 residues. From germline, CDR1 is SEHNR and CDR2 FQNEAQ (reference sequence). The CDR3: CASSLTGGVETQYF. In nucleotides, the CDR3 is TGTGCCAGCAGCTTGACAGGGGGCGTAGAGACCCAGTACTTC.

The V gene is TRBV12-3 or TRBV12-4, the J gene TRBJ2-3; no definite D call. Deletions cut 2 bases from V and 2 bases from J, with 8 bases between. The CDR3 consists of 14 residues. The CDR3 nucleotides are TGTGCCAGCAGTTTAATGGATCACACAGATACGCAGTATTTT. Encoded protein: CASSLMDHTDTQYF.

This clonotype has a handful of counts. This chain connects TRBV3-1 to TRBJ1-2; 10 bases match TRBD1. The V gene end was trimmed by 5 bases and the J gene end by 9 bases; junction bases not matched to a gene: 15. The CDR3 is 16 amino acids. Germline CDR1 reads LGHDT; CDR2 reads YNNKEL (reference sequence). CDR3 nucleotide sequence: TGTGCCAGCAGCACCCAGCCGGGACAGGGGTTTGGACGCTACACCTTC. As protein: CASSTQPGQGFGRYTF.

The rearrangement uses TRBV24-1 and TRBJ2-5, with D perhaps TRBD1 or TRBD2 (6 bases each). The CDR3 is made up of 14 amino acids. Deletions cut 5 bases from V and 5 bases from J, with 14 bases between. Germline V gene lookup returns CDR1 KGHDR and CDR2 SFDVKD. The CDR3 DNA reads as TGTGCCACCAGTGCTAGGGGGAGGTCCGAGACCCAGTACTTC. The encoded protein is CATSARGRSETQYF.

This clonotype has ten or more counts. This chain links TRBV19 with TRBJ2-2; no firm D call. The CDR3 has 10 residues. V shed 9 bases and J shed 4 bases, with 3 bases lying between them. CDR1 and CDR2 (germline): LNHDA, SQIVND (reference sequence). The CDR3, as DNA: TGTGCCAGAACCACCGGGGAGCTGTTTTTT. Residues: CARTTGELFF. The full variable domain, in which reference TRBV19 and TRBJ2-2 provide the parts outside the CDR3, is DGGITQSPKYLFRKEGQNVTLSCEQNLNHDAMYWYRQDPGQGLRLIYYSQIVNDFQKGDIAEGYSVSREKKESFPLTVTSAQKNPTAFYLCARTTGELFFGEGSRLTVL.